The 9 T cell receptor beta chains reported below all come from one sample, sequenced in a study of CD8 T cells in Susac syndrome. It was with random hexamers that 0.5 to 1 ug RNA was reverse transcribed. TCRdb reprocessed the immunoSEQ multiplex PCR reads with MiXCR, giving one entry per CDR3 protein. The sample has 150,000 to 200,000 distinct CDR3 sequences; roughly 95% are singletons. The specimen sequenced was CD4+ T cells from PBMCs. These receptors were taken from a human donor in good health.

This clonotype was observed once. The chain recombines TRBV7-9 with TRBJ1-5; D ambiguous. V shed 1 base and J shed 4 bases, with 2 bases lying between them. Germline V gene data show CDR1 as SEHNR and CDR2 as FQNEAQ (reference sequence). This CDR3 region has 12 residues. CDR3 DNA sequence: TGTGCCAGCAGCTTAGAAAATCAGCCCCAGCATTTT. As protein: CASSLENQPQHF.

This clonotype was counted only a few times. This chain joins TRBV28 and TRBJ2-3; no clear D gene. CDR3 length: 13 residues. The V gene lost 2 bases and the J gene lost 0 bases, with 3 bases spanning the gap. Per the germline V gene, CDR1 is MDHEN and CDR2 is SYDVKM. The DNA of the CDR3 is TGTGCCAGCAGTTTACCTAGCACAGATACGCAGTATTTT. Protein: CASSLPSTDTQYF.

The chain has TRBV12-3 or TRBV12-4 and TRBJ2-1, with 13 bases fitting TRBD2. V lost 2 bases to trimming and J lost 9 bases; unmatched junction nucleotides: 1. This CDR3 region has 14 residues. The CDR3, as DNA: TGTGCCAGCAGTTTACGACTAGCGGGAGGTGAGCAGTTCTTC. Its protein is CASSLRLAGGEQFF.

This clonotype was recorded only once. The rearrangement links TRBV7-3 to TRBJ2-3, with D hard to call. Germline values: CDR1 SGHTA, CDR2 FQGTGA. V was trimmed by 5 bases and J by 2 bases, leaving 8 bases between them. The CDR3 has 13 amino acids. CDR3 nucleotides: TGTGCCAGCAGCGTAGAAATCACAGATACGCAGTATTTT. Translating it yields CASSVEITDTQYF.

The rearrangement uses TRBV7-9 and TRBJ1-4; D gene uncertain. The germline V gene has CDR1 SEHNR and CDR2 FQNEAQ (reference sequence). Between the trimmed V and J ends, which lost 1 base and 4 bases, there was a span of 7 bases. This CDR3 contains 14 residues. The CDR3: CASSLERVNEKLFF. The CDR3 bases are TGTGCCAGCAGCTTAGAAAGGGTTAATGAAAAACTGTTTTTT.

The V gene is TRBV3-1, the J gene TRBJ1-2; 7 nucleotides match TRBD1. After removal of 4 bases from V and 5 bases from J, the junction contained 1 base not matched to a gene. Germline CDR1 and CDR2: LGHDT and YNNKEL (reference sequence). CDR3 size: 12 residues. The CDR3 here is CASSPGQYGYTF. CDR3 nucleotide sequence: TGTGCCAGCAGCCCGGGACAGTATGGCTACACCTTC.

The chain employs TRBV19 and TRBJ2-1; D is unresolved. Trimming stripped 3 bases from V and 12 bases from J, with 12 bases between. The CDR3 spans 12 residues. CDR1 and CDR2 (germline): LNHDA, SQIVND (reference sequence). In DNA, the CDR3 is TGTGCCAGTAGTATCCCTAGAAATAGGCAGTTCTTC. Its protein product is CASSIPRNRQFF. Combining the CDR3 with reference TRBV19 and TRBJ2-1 gives the whole variable domain DGGITQSPKYLFRKEGQNVTLSCEQNLNHDAMYWYRQDPGQGLRLIYYSQIVNDFQKGDIAEGYSVSREKKESFPLTVTSAQKNPTAFYLCASSIPRNRQFFGPGTRLTVL.

The chain recombines TRBV18 with TRBJ2-5; D uncertain. CDR1 is KGHSH and CDR2 is LQKENI in the germline V gene. The CDR3 spans 14 residues. With 2 bases removed from V and 1 base from J, the gap between germline ends came to 8 bases. The CDR3 DNA is TGTGCCAGCTCACCATCGGGCCTCCAAGAGACCCAGTACTTC. Protein product: CASSPSGLQETQYF.

J is TRBJ1-2 and V is TRBV29-1; 10 bases are a match to TRBD1. With 6 bases clipped from V and 7 bases from J, the junction kept 5 bases outside the gene matches. Germline V lookup: CDR1 SQVTM, CDR2 ANQGSEA. The CDR3 consists of 12 residues. The DNA for the CDR3 is TGCAGCGTAGGGACAGGGGCGAGTGGCTACACCTTC. Protein: CSVGTGASGYTF.